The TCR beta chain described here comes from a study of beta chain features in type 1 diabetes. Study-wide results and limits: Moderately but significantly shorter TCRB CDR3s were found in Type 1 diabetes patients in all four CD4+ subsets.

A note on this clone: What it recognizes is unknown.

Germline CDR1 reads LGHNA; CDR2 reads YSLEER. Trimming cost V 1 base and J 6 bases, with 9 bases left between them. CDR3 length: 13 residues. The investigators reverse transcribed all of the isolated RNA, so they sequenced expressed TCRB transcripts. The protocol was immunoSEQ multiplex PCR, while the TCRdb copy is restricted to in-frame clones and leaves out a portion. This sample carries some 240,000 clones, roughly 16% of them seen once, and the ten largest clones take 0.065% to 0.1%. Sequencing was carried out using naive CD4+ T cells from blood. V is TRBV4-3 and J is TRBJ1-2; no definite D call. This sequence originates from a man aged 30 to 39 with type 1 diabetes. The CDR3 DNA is TGCGCCAGCAGCCAAGTCAGCGGCGATGGCTACACCTTC. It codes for CASSQVSGDGYTF.